The entry below describes one T cell receptor beta chain. The antigen is unknown. Libraries for TCRalpha and TCRbeta carried sample barcodes and unique molecular identifiers via 5'RACE. TCRdb called the 5' RACE reads again in MiXCR, with one record for every CDR3 protein. This table has approximately 260,000 distinct CDR3 sequences, less than 20% appearing once. This sample is drawn from a study of T-cell memory formation after mild COVID-19. The overall study: Largely donor-specific TCR clusters were found.

Trimming took off 4 bases at V and 1 base at J, with 11 bases between the two ends. Germline V gene lookup returns CDR1 LGHNA and CDR2 YNFKEQ. This CDR3 is 15 amino acids long. Study-wide results and caveats: A second wave expanding day 15 to 37 was CD4+-biased; contracting clones were balanced. That cross-reactive memory joined was suggested by some responding clones appearing in pre-infection memory.

This receptor was obtained from a man younger than 35 who had mild COVID-19 (a few samples of this study predate the infection). Cell type and time point are not known. The source material was PBMCs or a T cell subset sorted from them (not recorded which). V is TRBV4-2 and J is TRBJ1-5; D may be TRBD1 (5 bases). The CDR3 DNA follows: TGTGCCAGCAGCCGACAGACGGGAAGCAATCAGCCCCAGCATTTT. This codes for CASSRQTGSNQPQHF.